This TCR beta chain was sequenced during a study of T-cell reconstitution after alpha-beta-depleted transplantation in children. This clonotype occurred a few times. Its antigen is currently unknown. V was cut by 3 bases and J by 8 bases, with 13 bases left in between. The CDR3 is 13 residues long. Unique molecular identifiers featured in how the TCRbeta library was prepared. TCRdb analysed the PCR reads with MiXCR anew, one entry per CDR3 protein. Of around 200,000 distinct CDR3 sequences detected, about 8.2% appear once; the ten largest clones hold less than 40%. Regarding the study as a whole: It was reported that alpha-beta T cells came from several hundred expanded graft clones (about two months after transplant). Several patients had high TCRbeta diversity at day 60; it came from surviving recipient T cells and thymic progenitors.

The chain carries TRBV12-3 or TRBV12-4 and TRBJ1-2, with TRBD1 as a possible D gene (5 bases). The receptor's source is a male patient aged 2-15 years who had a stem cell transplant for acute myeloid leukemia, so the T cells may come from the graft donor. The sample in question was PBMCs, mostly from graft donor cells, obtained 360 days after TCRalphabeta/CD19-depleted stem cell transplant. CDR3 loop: CASSFRNTGGYTF. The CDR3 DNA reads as TGTGCCAGCAGTTTCCGAAATACAGGAGGCTACACCTTC.